The clone carrying this T cell receptor (beta chain) was counted many times. The antigen remains unidentified. This record belongs to a study of breast tumors, draining lymph nodes, adjacent tissues. MiXCR, applied by TCRdb to the multiplex PCR reads, yields one record per CDR3 protein. The repertoire holds approximately 130,000 distinct CDR3 sequences, with under 25% as singletons. Breast cancer patients provided tissue from their axillary draining lymph nodes. Germline V gene data show CDR1 as LGHNA and CDR2 as YNFKEQ. V was pared by 2 bases and J by 0 bases, with 11 bases between. The CDR3 runs to 15 residues. Study-level points and caveats: Findings are consistent with lymph node origin and intratumoral expansion of most tumor T cells. Compared with lymph nodes, tumors were less diverse; compared with nontumor tissue, more.

The TCR comes from a female donor with breast cancer. Some clones in this sample may be carry-over from other donors' samples. This chain connects TRBV4-2 to TRBJ2-7; D assignment may be TRBD1 or TRBD2 (7 bases each). Sample: axillary lymph node tissue. This chain's CDR3 is CASSQQGEGSYEQYF. The CDR3 bases are TGTGCCAGCAGCCAACAGGGGGAGGGCTCCTACGAGCAGTACTTC.